This T cell receptor (beta chain) is from a study of control samples from healthy donors and cancer patients. Profiled with immunoSEQ multiplex PCR; TCRdb holds only in-frame clones, not every one. The sample yields 130,000 or so clones, 75% to 95% seen once. This receptor was obtained from a man aged 18-30 years in good health. The specimen sequenced was blood.

Written as DNA, the CDR3 is TGTGCCACCTCTGAGGGGGCCAACGTCCTGACTTTC. Residues: CATSEGANVLTF. The chain is built from TRBV28 and TRBJ2-6; D uncertain. V lost 10 bases, J lost 4 bases, and 8 bases lay in between. Germline V gene lookup returns CDR1 MDHEN and CDR2 SYDVKM. The CDR3 sequence is 12 residues long.